The sequence of this T cell receptor (beta chain) was determined in a study of blood T cell repertoires in COVID-19. On the study more broadly: Donors in the United States, Italy and Spain gave samples during acute or convalescent COVID-19.

Under the authors' procedure: Amplifying reference gene primers gave estimates of nucleated cell counts. TCRdb's table, derived via immunoSEQ multiplex PCR, lists solely in-frame clones and lacks some. From that table come the V and J calls and clone size; the DNA was used to work out D and trimming. The sample has approximately 240,000 clones, about nine tenths seen once. Those who participated ranged in age from roughly 18 to 100 years and resided in 20 to 25 US areas. Cohort 3 recovery required two negative PCRs, clearance, or symptom resolution. CDR1 MRHNA and CDR2 SNTAGT come from the germline V gene. The CDR3 is 13 amino acids. Trimming pared 6 bases from V and 1 base from J, leaving 9 bases between.

This TCR derives from a woman aged 18-29 years who had recovered from COVID-19. This chain links TRBV6-4 with TRBJ1-1; D is unresolved. The sequencing sample was made of PBMCs or T cells enriched from blood (not recorded which). This CDR3 is CASRSSGNTEAFF. CDR3 nucleotides: TGTGCCAGCAGAAGTAGTGGGAACACTGAAGCTTTCTTT.